This T cell receptor (beta chain) was recovered during a study of T cells in Graves' hyperthyroidism and ophthalmopathy. About the research overall: Peripheral blood was acquired at first diagnosis, ahead of any therapy whatsoever.

Remarks on this clonotype: What it binds is unknown.

Broader study findings: Among clonotypes expanded in thyroid above 0.001, most were also found in blood. Through a model of 13 V-J features, ophthalmopathy was separated from stable hyperthyroidism.

Any patient presenting with uncontrolled infection, other autoimmune disease, pregnancy or lactation was left out. The CDR3 extends over 15 amino acids. V was trimmed by 4 bases and J by 3 bases, leaving 16 bases between them. Germline assignment: CDR1 LNHDA and CDR2 SQIVND (reference sequence). Amplified TCR beta CDR3 regions came from RNA transcripts. The HTBI primer set served for first-round RT-PCR of the TCR CDR3. MiXCR, run by TCRdb on the multiplex PCR reads, gives a single entry per CDR3 protein. This table holds 300,000 to 400,000 distinct CDR3 sequences, under 20% found once. Sequenced sample: blood. The chain couples TRBV19 to TRBJ2-7; tentative D call: TRBD2 (6 bases). This receptor was obtained from a man younger than 35 with Graves' ophthalmopathy. The DNA of the CDR3 is TGTGCCAGTAGTAATCCTCCGGAGGGGATCTACGAGCAGTACTTC. It codes for CASSNPPEGIYEQYF.